This TCR beta chain appears in the sequencing data of a study of T cell responses to AZD1222 COVID-19 vaccine. Profiling relied on immunoSEQ multiplex PCR, and the TCRdb table lists in-frame clones only, not all of them. Of about 140,000 clones in the sample, around 91% are singletons; the top ten hold around 5%. This TCR was recovered from an adult in good health. Sample: peripheral blood, taken on day 0 of AZD1222 vaccination.

The CDR3 sequence: CSVELNSANTGELFF. DNA for the CDR3: TGCAGCGTCGAGCTGAATAGCGCGAACACCGGGGAGCTGTTTTTT. The chain uses TRBV29-1 and TRBJ2-2, with a weak D call TRBD2 (5 bases). From germline, CDR1 is SQVTM and CDR2 ANQGSEA. Trimming cost V 6 bases and J 0 bases, with 14 bases left between them. The CDR3 runs to 15 residues.